This TCR beta chain was observed in a study of neurological immune-mediated disorders. V dropped 1 base and J dropped 0 bases, with 10 bases sitting between them. Germline V gene sequence: CDR1 MGHRA, CDR2 YSYEKL. The CDR3 runs to 16 residues. One entry per CDR3 protein, called by TCRdb with MiXCR from the 5' RACE reads. Of around 40,000 distinct CDR3 sequences in the sample, about 13% were seen once. This clonotype was recorded many times. The clonotype was recovered from a female donor in good health. The chain couples TRBV4-1 to TRBJ2-4; D unclear. The material sequenced was PBMCs. Here the CDR3 reads CASSQGRALAKNIQYF. CDR3 nucleotide sequence: TGCGCCAGCAGCCAAGGCCGGGCTCTAGCCAAAAACATTCAGTACTTC.